This T cell receptor (beta chain) was sequenced for a study of blood T cell repertoires in COVID-19. Here immunoSEQ multiplex PCR was the method, and the copy in TCRdb shows in-frame clones only, minus some. The sample gives 300,000 or so clones, under 90% of which show up once; 2.9% is in the top ten. Germline CDR1 reads MNHEY; CDR2 reads SMNVEV (reference sequence). V was pared by 5 bases and J by 0 bases, with 8 bases between. The CDR3 runs to 14 residues. This sequence originates from a woman aged 25-40 years with COVID-19, enrolled during active disease. Input material: peripheral blood. The rearrangement uses TRBV27 and TRBJ1-5, with unresolved D. As DNA, the CDR3 is TGTGCCAGCAGTCACAGAAATAGCAATCAGCCCCAGCATTTT. Protein: CASSHRNSNQPQHF.